What follows is one T cell receptor (beta chain) and its context. No antigen is known for it. Base-call qualities are not available, and no considerably larger clone is one nucleotide away. Collaborating institutions collected whole blood in K2EDTA tubes following their own protocols. For TCRbeta analysis, collaborator samples were shipped as frozen whole blood, as isolated PBMCs, or as DNA extracted from either sample type. This record comes from a study of blood T cell repertoires in COVID-19 (dated by TCRdb to about 2020). Regarding the study in general: The collaborator samples originated in the United States, Italy and Spain and spanned the acute and convalescent phases of COVID-19. The material from the prospective study consisted of cDNA or gDNA derived from T cells, B-cell-depleted T cells, or PBMCs. The dataset comprised deeply sampled blood TCRbeta repertoires from subjects exposed to, actively infected with, or recovered from COVID-19. Nearly every sample came with metadata listing a de-identified subject ID, COVID-19 status, age in years and sex. Where HLA class I and class II types were available, the types were taken from metadata supplied by the sample provider, not from assay-based typing. A freely available public database, intended as a resource for researchers studying the immune response to SARS-CoV-2, is where the repertoires were released. The samples were drawn from two sources: the first 160 participants of the ongoing ImmuneRACE study, and 1,200 or so subjects contributed by 6 global collaborators.

The immunoSEQ Assay, a bias-controlled multiplex PCR, was used to amplify TCRbeta CDR3 regions from genomic DNA. Under the source paper's analysis protocol: The number of nucleated cells in each sample was estimated by amplification of reference gene primers within the assay. Sequence reads were collapsed and filtered to measure the absolute abundance of every unique TCRbeta CDR3 rearrangement. For each sample, productive Simpson clonality was calculated as the square root of Simpson's diversity index across productive rearrangements. Not all clones reach the TCRdb copy of this immuneACCESS table, which keeps in-frame sequences only. Checked studies attribute under half of the gap to unresolved V genes and leave the rest unexplained. V and J calls and clone size come straight from that table; D and trimming were deduced from the DNA. The sample table records some 83,000 clones; around 86% of these occur just once. About 45% of the sample belongs to the ten largest clones.

Broader findings and caveats from the paper: The quantity of clinical and demographic metadata differed by source and by participant and was supplied without curation.

From its cysteine to its phenylalanine, the CDR3 spans 14 amino acids. Of all the DNA, just the CDR3 is kept, 42 bases in frame from base 1. CDR1 and CDR2, looked up from the germline V gene (reference sequence), are SEHNR and FQNEAQ. Trimming takes 4 bases from V and 1 base from J, and the germline ends sit 8 bases apart. The chain is assembled from TRBV7-9 and TRBJ1-3, with TRBD1 tentatively as D gene (5 bases match). The sequenced sample was peripheral blood. The sequence was obtained from a man aged 80 or over with acute or convalescent COVID-19. The DNA sequence is as follows: TGTGCCAGCAGCTCGGACAAGTCTGGAAACACCATATATTTT. This gives the protein CASSSDKSGNTIYF.